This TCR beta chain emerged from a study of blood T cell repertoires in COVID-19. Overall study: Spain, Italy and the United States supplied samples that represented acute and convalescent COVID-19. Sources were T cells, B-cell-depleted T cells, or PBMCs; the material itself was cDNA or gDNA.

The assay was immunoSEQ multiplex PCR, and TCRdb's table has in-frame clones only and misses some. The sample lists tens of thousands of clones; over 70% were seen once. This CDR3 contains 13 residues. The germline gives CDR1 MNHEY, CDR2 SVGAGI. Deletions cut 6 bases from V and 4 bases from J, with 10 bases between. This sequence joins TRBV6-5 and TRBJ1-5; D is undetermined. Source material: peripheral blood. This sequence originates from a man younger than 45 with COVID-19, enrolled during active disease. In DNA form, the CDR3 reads TGTGCCAGCAGACTCCAAGCTAATCAGCCCCAGCATTTT. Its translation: CASRLQANQPQHF.